The source of this T cell receptor beta chain is a study of T cell responses to AZD1222 COVID-19 vaccine. Second-dose schedules of about 4 or about 12 weeks were combined. CDR3 size: 14 residues. V was clipped by 0 bases and J by 5 bases, with 13 bases between them. The germline gives CDR1 GTSNPN, CDR2 SVGIG (reference sequence). Study-wide findings and caveats: The breadth and depth of Spike-specific TCRs increased once two AZD1222 doses had been given. Recipients of AZD1222 seropositive at baseline numbered only five or six.

Generated by immunoSEQ multiplex PCR, the TCRdb table keeps only in-frame clones and is missing some. The sample has 90,000 to 100,000 clones; 88% are singletons. Of note for this clone: Its antigen remains unidentified.

This material consisted of peripheral blood, taken 28 days after the second AZD1222 dose. The V call is TRBV30, the J call TRBJ1-1; no definite D call. The origin of this receptor is an adult who received the AZD1222 COVID-19 vaccine. CDR3 bases: TGTGCCTGGAGTGTACCGGGGTTCAGGACTGAAGCTTTCTTT. This sequence encodes CAWSVPGFRTEAFF.